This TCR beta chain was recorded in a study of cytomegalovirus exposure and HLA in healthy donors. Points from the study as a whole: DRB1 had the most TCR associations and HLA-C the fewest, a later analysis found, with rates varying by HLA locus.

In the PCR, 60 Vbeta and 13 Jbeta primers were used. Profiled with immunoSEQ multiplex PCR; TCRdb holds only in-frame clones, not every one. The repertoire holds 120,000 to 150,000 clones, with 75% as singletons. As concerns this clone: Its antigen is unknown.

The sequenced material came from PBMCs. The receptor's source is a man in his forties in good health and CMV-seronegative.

The CDR3, as DNA: TGTGCCATCAGGGGTGGACAGGGGGCCACCTATGGCTACACCTTC. Amino acid sequence: CAIRGGQGATYGYTF. The chain carries TRBV10-3 and TRBJ1-2; 11 bases are shared with TRBD1. V trimming: 6 bases; J trimming: 4 bases; junction bases outside the gene matches: 7. This CDR3 has 15 residues. CDR1 ENHRY and CDR2 SYGVKD come from the germline V gene.